The 19 T cell receptor beta chains listed next were all sequenced from one sample in a study of CD8 T cells in Susac syndrome. Random hexamers were used to reverse transcribe about 0.5 to 1 ug of RNA. TCRdb used MiXCR to reprocess the immunoSEQ multiplex PCR reads, holding one entry per CDR3 protein. This sample has approximately 180,000 distinct CDR3 sequences, with roughly 95% found just once. The sequencing sample was made of CD4+ T cells from PBMCs. Every receptor here comes from a human donor with multiple sclerosis.

This clonotype was observed a few times. The CDR3 DNA sequence: TGTGCCAGCAGAATGAACACTGAAGCTTTCTTT. Protein sequence: CASRMNTEAFF. V is TRBV2 and J is TRBJ1-1, with D unresolved. V was pared by 6 bases and J by 0 bases, with 2 bases between. The germline V gene has CDR1 SNHLY and CDR2 FYNNEI. This CDR3 contains 11 residues.

The V call is TRBV27, the J call TRBJ2-7; 12 bases align to TRBD2. The CDR3 spans 15 residues. V dropped 6 bases and J dropped 2; count of bases not matched to a gene: 5. Germline values: CDR1 MNHEY, CDR2 SMNVEV (reference sequence). The CDR3 protein is CASSRLAGATYEQYF. The CDR3 DNA reads TGTGCCAGCAGCCGACTAGCGGGGGCGACCTACGAGCAGTACTTC.

This sequence joins TRBV7-2 and TRBJ2-2; maybe TRBD1 (6 bases). This CDR3 is 14 amino acids long. Germline V gives CDR1 SGHTA, CDR2 FQGNSA. V was shortened by 5 bases and J by 4 bases, with 11 bases between the two germline ends. CDR3 protein: CASSGNRATGELFF. The CDR3 region has the DNA TGTGCCAGCAGCGGAAACAGGGCCACCGGGGAGCTGTTTTTT.

The chain has TRBV11-2 and TRBJ1-1, with a tentative D call TRBD1 (6 bases). V gave up 5 bases and J gave up 1 base, with 14 bases separating them. The length of the CDR3 is 15 residues. CDR1 is SGHAT, CDR2 FQNNGV, per germline. The CDR3 nucleotides read TGTGCCAGCAGCCCCCTACAGGGATGGAACACTGAAGCTTTCTTT. Protein product: CASSPLQGWNTEAFF.

The chain employs TRBV12-3 or TRBV12-4 and TRBJ2-5, with TRBD2 identical over 8 bases. V trimming: 6 bases; J trimming: 3 bases; junction bases outside the gene matches: 3. This CDR3 is built from 13 residues. CDR3 sequence reads: CASRSSGKETQYF. The CDR3 coding sequence is TGTGCCAGCAGAAGTAGCGGGAAAGAGACCCAGTACTTC.

This clonotype was detected only once. J is TRBJ2-3 and V is TRBV15; a possible D gene is TRBD1 (6 bases). V was shortened by 1 base and J by 5 bases, with 7 bases between the two germline ends. CDR1 is LNHNV, CDR2 YYDKDF, per germline (reference sequence). CDR3 length: 13 residues. The CDR3 region has the DNA TGTGCCACCAGCAGAGGGGGGCAAGATACGCAGTATTTT. It yields the protein CATSRGGQDTQYF. The complete variable domain, with remaining parts taken from reference TRBV15 and TRBJ2-3, reads DAMVIQNPRYQVTQFGKPVTLSCSQTLNHNVMYWYQQKSSQAPKLLFHYYDKDFNNEADTPDNFQSRRPNTSFCFLDIRSPGLGDTAMYLCATSRGGQDTQYFGPGTRLTVL.

The V gene is TRBV24-1, the J gene TRBJ2-1; 7 positions agree with TRBD2. The CDR3 runs to 15 residues. The V segment lost 3 bases and the J segment 7 bases; nucleotides outside the gene matches: 8. The germline CDR1 and CDR2 sequences are KGHDR and SFDVKD. The CDR3 loop reads CATSDPAGGGNEQFF. The CDR3 DNA is TGTGCCACCAGTGATCCTGCTGGGGGGGGGAATGAGCAGTTCTTC.

The chain combines TRBV7-2 with TRBJ1-5; no firm D call. V was trimmed by 5 bases and J by 5 bases, leaving 10 bases between them. The CDR3 has 13 residues. Looked up from germline, CDR1 is SGHTA and CDR2 is FQGNSA. For the CDR3, the DNA is TGTGCCAGCAGCCAAAATCAGGATCAGCCCCAGCATTTT. The encoded protein is CASSQNQDQPQHF.

This chain links TRBV7-3 with TRBJ2-3; 9 positions match TRBD2. This CDR3 has 17 residues. V was pared by 2 bases and J by 5 bases, with 11 bases of the junction left unmatched. CDR1 and CDR2 from the germline V gene are SGHTA and FQGTGA. DNA for the CDR3: TGTGCCAGCAGCTTATGGGGTAGCGGGGGCTCTGGAGATACGCAGTATTTT. It specifies CASSLWGSGGSGDTQYF. Looking up the rest from reference TRBV7-3 and TRBJ2-3 gives the full variable domain: GAGVSQTPSNKVTEKGKYVELRCDPISGHTALYWYRQSLGQGPEFLIYFQGTGAADDSGLPNDRFFAVRPEGSVSTLKIQRTERGDSAVYLCASSLWGSGGSGDTQYFGPGTRLTVL.

The V and J genes are TRBV18 and TRBJ2-7; 10 nucleotides agree with TRBD2. The CDR3 runs 15 residues. V lost 2 bases and J lost 3; bases outside the gene matches: 4. Germline V gives CDR1 KGHSH, CDR2 LQKENI. CDR3 DNA sequence: TGTGCCAGCTCACCAACTAGCGGGGAGCACTACGAGCAGTACTTC. Encoded protein: CASSPTSGEHYEQYF.

The V gene is TRBV5-6, the J gene TRBJ2-5; D gene uncertain. Germline V lookup: CDR1 SGHDT, CDR2 YYEEEE. Between the trimmed V and J ends, which lost 0 bases and 5 bases, there was a span of 14 bases. This CDR3 region has 15 residues. The DNA of the CDR3 is TGTGCCAGCAGCTTGGGACGAGGATCGTGGGAGACCCAGTACTTC. This encodes CASSLGRGSWETQYF. The complete variable domain, with remaining parts taken from reference TRBV5-6 and TRBJ2-5, reads DAGVTQSPTHLIKTRGQQVTLRCSPKSGHDTVSWYQQALGQGPQFIFQYYEEEERQRGNFPDRFSGHQFPNYSSELNVNALLLGDSALYLCASSLGRGSWETQYFGPGTRLLVL.

The rearrangement joins TRBV4-3 to TRBJ1-2; 9 bases are shared with TRBD1. The V and J ends lost 5 bases and 1 base, in that order; junction bases with no gene match: 5. Germline CDR1 LGHNA, CDR2 YSLEER. The CDR3 totals 15 residues. The CDR3 DNA reads as TGCGCCAGCAGCGATAGGACAGGGGTTAACTATGGCTACACCTTC. Translating gives CASSDRTGVNYGYTF.

The V gene is TRBV6-4, the J gene TRBJ2-2; possible D gene TRBD2, 5 bases. Germline CDR1 is MRHNA and CDR2 is SNTAGT. V was pared by 5 bases and J by 0 bases, with 13 bases between. The CDR3 spans 16 residues. The chain's CDR3 is CASSPEGPANTGELFF. The CDR3 DNA reads as TGTGCCAGCAGTCCAGAGGGCCCTGCGAACACCGGGGAGCTGTTTTTT.

This chain links TRBV29-1 with TRBJ2-1, with D maybe TRBD2 (6 bases). From germline, CDR1 is SQVTM and CDR2 ANQGSEA. Between the trimmed V and J ends, which lost 0 bases and 3 bases, there was a span of 12 bases. The CDR3 sequence is 15 residues long. CDR3 loop: CSVEDRLAFYNEQFF. The CDR3, as DNA: TGCAGCGTTGAAGATCGCCTAGCGTTCTACAATGAGCAGTTCTTC.

The genes are TRBV12-3 or TRBV12-4 and TRBJ1-2; 12 bases fit TRBD1. V shed 5 bases and J 6 bases; nucleotides not matched to a gene: 4. The length of the CDR3 is 14 residues. CDR3 residues: CASSPGQGANGYTF. The CDR3 nucleotides read TGTGCCAGCAGTCCGGGACAGGGGGCAAATGGCTACACCTTC.

The rearrangement uses TRBV7-9 and TRBJ2-2, with no clear D. The V end was cut by 1 base, the J end by 2 bases, with 5 bases between. Per the germline V gene, CDR1 is SEHNR and CDR2 is FQNEAQ (reference sequence). The CDR3 totals 14 residues. CDR3 coding DNA: TGTGCCAGCAGCTTAGGTAGCAACACCGGGGAGCTGTTTTTT. Amino acids: CASSLGSNTGELFF.

The chain has TRBV9 and TRBJ2-1; TRBD1 is a possible D gene (6 bases). Germline-derived CDR1 and CDR2 are SGDLS and YYNGEE. CDR3 size: 16 residues. V lost 0 bases, J lost 5 bases, and 15 bases lay in between. The CDR3 coding sequence is TGTGCCAGCAGCGTAGGTCTACAGGGAAGGAACAATGAGCAGTTCTTC. Translated, it gives CASSVGLQGRNNEQFF.

The sample holds one count of this clonotype. The rearrangement uses TRBV6-5 and TRBJ1-1; D is unresolved. CDR1 is MNHEY, CDR2 SVGAGI, per germline. This CDR3 is built from 13 residues. Trimming removed 5 bases at V and 6 bases at J, with 13 bases between. CDR3 in amino acids: CASSTNPLAEAFF. The CDR3 DNA sequence: TGTGCCAGCAGTACTAACCCTCTCGCTGAAGCTTTCTTT.

The gene calls are TRBV2 and TRBJ1-1; D may be TRBD1 (5 bases). Between the trimmed V and J ends, which lost 7 bases and 3 bases, there was a span of 12 bases. Germline V lookup: CDR1 SNHLY, CDR2 FYNNEI. The CDR3 runs to 13 residues. CDR3 nucleotides: TGTGCCAGCATAAAGGGGAGAGACACTGAAGCTTTCTTT. Amino acids: CASIKGRDTEAFF.